A selection of T cell receptor beta chains follows, all from one sample in a study of CXCR3-negative and CXCR3-positive naive CD8 T cells. Each CDR3 protein gets one entry in TCRdb, which reprocessed the 5' RACE reads and gives no DNA. The repertoire shows over 150,000 distinct CDR3 sequences; the top ten hold nearly 0.5%. Sequenced material: naive CXCR3+ CD8+ T cells from blood. The receptor set was obtained from a human donor in good health. Some clones in this sample may be carry-over from other donors' samples. Each CDR3 is given with its conserved first and last residue.

>TRBJ2-7|TRBV9
CASSVGGTAQDYEQYF
>TRBJ2-2|TRBV10-1
CASSPRTETGELFF
>TRBJ2-7|TRBV13
CASSLDRGLSYEQYF
>TRBJ2-3|TRBV28
CASSFASPPVDTQYF
>TRBJ2-3|TRBV2
CALDVRGGADTQYF
>TRBJ2-7|TRBV5-1
CASSWGLDYEQYF
>TRBJ2-1|TRBV7-9
CASRPSSDFLWNEQFF
>TRBJ1-2|TRBV6-5
CASSLSVNYGYTF
>TRBJ2-3|TRBV20-1
CSARLVAGGRRDTQYF
>TRBJ2-3|TRBV27
CASSNQRGYTDTQYF
>TRBJ1-6|TRBV14
CASSQERVSPLHF
>TRBJ2-4|TRBV5-1
CASSPTPGLNQNIQYF
>TRBJ2-7|TRBV5-1
CASTLGTVVSYEQYF
>TRBJ2-3|TRBV28
CASSPSGHRATSTDTQYF
>TRBJ2-7|TRBV5-1
CASSLERSLSYEQYF
>TRBJ2-7|TRBV28
CASLGLHYEQYF
>TRBJ1-1|TRBV19
CASSPRTGMNTEAFF
>TRBJ2-7|TRBV29-1
CSVDGGLTPYEQYF
>TRBJ2-5|TRBV12-3/TRBV12-4
CASSSLAEPQETQYF
>TRBJ2-5|TRBV5-1
CASSLEFGRAQETQYF
>TRBJ1-2|TRBV7-9
CASSFPGGMDGYTF
>TRBJ2-2|TRBV4-3
CASSPRSDSTGELFF
>TRBJ1-6|TRBV20-1
CSAAPGVTNSPLHF
>TRBJ2-1|TRBV9
CASSVASSIGTGIHNEQFF
>TRBJ2-7|TRBV4-2
CASSQGTGLGAYEQYF
>TRBJ1-1|TRBV29-1
CSVQTTGSWNTGAFF
>TRBJ2-1|TRBV7-6
CASSLAPLIAGSSYNEQFF
>TRBJ2-3|TRBV14
CASSLFYADTQYF
>TRBJ2-1|TRBV24-1
CATSEGVAYFSYNEQFF
>TRBJ1-2|TRBV6-5
CASTISPLGDYGYTF
>TRBJ2-5|TRBV4-1
CASSQVSGRVGETQYF
>TRBJ1-1|TRBV6-6
CASSEGGVEAFF
>TRBJ1-6|TRBV27
CASRAGSKYNSPLHF
>TRBJ2-1|TRBV7-6
CASGLAGQENEQFF
>TRBJ2-3|TRBV7-9
CASSLDQDTQYF
>TRBJ2-7|TRBV2
CASSTWTNSYEQYF
>TRBJ2-5|TRBV29-1
CSVESWTGPFQETQYF
>TRBJ1-2|TRBV28
CASSSGGIVYGYTF
>TRBJ2-7|TRBV9
CASSGGQGPYEQYF
>TRBJ2-3|TRBV29-1
CSVEDLTSGTTDTQYF
>TRBJ1-1|TRBV7-2
CASSLARAVEAFF